What follows are 13 T cell receptor beta chains derived from one specimen sequenced in a study of human T cells and chemical hapten exposure. Time point noted: pre-sensitization, week 0. The treatment here: therapeutic diphenylcyclopropenone sensitization with weekly scalp DPC. TCRdb reprocessed the RACE reads via MiXCR and lists one record per CDR3 protein. The repertoire has about 93,000 distinct CDR3 sequences, approximately 9% of them found once; the top ten carry 2.6%. The specimen was whole blood, collected in connection with sensitization to the hapten diphenylcyclopropenone (DPC). These receptors came from a man aged 35 to 55 with alopecia areata. Some clones in this sample may be carry-over from other donors' samples.

This clonotype has a count of ten or more. The genes are TRBV6-5 and TRBJ2-1; TRBD2 matches at 10 bases. This CDR3 has 15 residues. Trimming removed 3 bases from V and 7 bases from J; junction bases left unmatched: 6. Germline lookup yields CDR1 MNHEY and CDR2 SVGAGI. The DNA of the CDR3 is TGTGCCAGCAGTTATAAAGCGGGAGGGGTTAATGAGCAGTTCTTC. As protein: CASSYKAGGVNEQFF.

This clonotype was detected ten times or more. The chain recombines TRBV6-2 or TRBV6-3 with TRBJ1-2, with D hard to call. The germline CDR1 and CDR2 sequences are MNHEY and SVGEGT. Trimming left V 5 bases short and J 4 bases short, with 17 bases between. The CDR3 loop spans 15 amino acids. The CDR3 reads CASSLDPAAPYGYTF. DNA of the CDR3: TGTGCCAGCAGTCTGGACCCGGCGGCTCCCTATGGCTACACCTTC.

This clonotype was counted a few times. This chain connects TRBV6-2 or TRBV6-3 to TRBJ2-1, with 14 bases aligning to TRBD2. V trimming: 5 bases; J trimming: 8 bases; junction bases outside the gene matches: 8. Germline-derived CDR1 and CDR2 are MNHEY and SVGEGT. The CDR3 covers 16 residues. The CDR3 protein is CASSPWGTSGSDEQFF. The CDR3 DNA is TGTGCCAGCAGTCCGTGGGGGACTAGCGGGAGCGATGAGCAGTTCTTC.

This clonotype is classed as medium-sized. V usage is TRBV6-6 and J usage is TRBJ1-6; D is ambiguous. Trimming took off 8 bases at V and 6 bases at J, with 5 bases between the two ends. CDR3 length: 11 amino acids. Germline loops: CDR1 MNHNY, CDR2 SVGAGI (reference sequence). The CDR3 region has the DNA TGTGCCAGCCGTATTAATTCACCCCTCCACTTT. This sequence encodes CASRINSPLHF.

This clonotype was counted between two and nine times. The rearrangement links TRBV18 to TRBJ1-1; no clear D. V was clipped by 2 bases and J by 3 bases, with 10 bases between them. CDR3 length: 14 residues. CDR1 and CDR2 (germline): KGHSH, LQKENI. CDR3 sequence: CASSPAARDTEAFF. CDR3 in DNA: TGTGCCAGCTCACCAGCAGCGAGGGACACTGAAGCTTTCTTT.

CDR3 DNA: TGTGCCAGCAGGCGGGACCGGATCAGGGGTGAGCAGTTCTTC. This sequence encodes CASRRDRIRGEQFF. This chain joins TRBV11-1 and TRBJ2-1; TRBD1 or TRBD2 may be the D gene (6 bases each). The ends were cut back, 6 bases at V and 9 bases at J, with 18 bases in the middle. CDR1 is SGHAT, CDR2 FQDESV, per germline (reference sequence). The CDR3 totals 14 residues.

The chain carries TRBV5-1 and TRBJ2-1, with 13 positions matching TRBD2. Germline CDR1 is SGHRS and CDR2 is YFSETQ. CDR3 length: 17 amino acids. Trimming removed 0 bases from V and 8 bases from J; junction bases left unmatched: 8. CDR3 sequence: CASSLELAGGPFDEQFF. DNA of the CDR3: TGCGCCAGCAGCTTGGAACTAGCGGGAGGGCCCTTCGATGAGCAGTTCTTC.

The V call is TRBV5-5, the J call TRBJ2-2, with D tentatively TRBD1 or TRBD2 (5 bases each). This CDR3 has 14 residues. V was shortened by 3 bases and J by 6 bases, with 12 bases between the two germline ends. Germline V gives CDR1 SGHKS, CDR2 YYEKEE (reference sequence). In DNA, the CDR3 is TGTGCCAGCAGCTCGAGACTGGGGGCCGGGGAGCTGTTTTTT. Translation: CASSSRLGAGELFF.

The CDR3 protein is CSARQGSNTEAFF. As DNA, the CDR3 is TGCAGTGCTAGACAGGGGTCGAACACTGAAGCTTTCTTT. The chain links TRBV20-1 to TRBJ1-1, with D perhaps matching TRBD1 (6 bases). The CDR3 totals 13 residues. Germline V CDR1 and CDR2: DFQATT, SNEGSKA (reference sequence). V was shortened by 2 bases and J by 1 base, with 8 bases between the two germline ends.

The V and J genes are TRBV18 and TRBJ1-6, with D possibly TRBD1 on 5 matching bases. Between the trimmed V and J ends, which lost 0 bases and 7 bases, there was a span of 10 bases. The CDR3 covers 15 residues. The germline CDR1 and CDR2 sequences are KGHSH and LQKENI. The CDR3 DNA reads as TGTGCCAGCTCACCACCCCAGGGAGAGAATTCACCCCTCCACTTT. It is translated as CASSPPQGENSPLHF. Drawing the rest from reference TRBV18 and TRBJ1-6, the complete variable domain is NAGVMQNPRHLVRRRGQEARLRCSPMKGHSHVYWYRQLPEEGLKFMVYLQKENIIDESGMPKERFSAEFPKEGPSILRIQQVVRGDSAAYFCASSPPQGENSPLHFGNGTRLTVT.

This clonotype came up many times. The chain has TRBV30 and TRBJ2-5; TRBD2 is a possible D gene (5 bases). With 0 bases removed from V and 1 base from J, the gap between germline ends came to 12 bases. Germline V gene lookup returns CDR1 GTSNPN and CDR2 SVGIG (reference sequence). There are 15 residues in the CDR3. Written as DNA, the CDR3 is TGTGCCTGGAGTGTATACGGACTTCCCCAAGAGACCCAGTACTTC. This gives the protein CAWSVYGLPQETQYF. Variable domain in full (rest from reference TRBV30 and TRBJ2-5): SQTIHQWPATLVQPVGSPLSLECTVEGTSNPNLYWYRQAAGRGLQLLFYSVGIGQISSEVPQNLSASRPQDRQFILSSKKLLLSDSGFYLCAWSVYGLPQETQYFGPGTRLLVL.

This clonotype was detected ten times or more. The rearrangement uses TRBV3-1 and TRBJ1-5; no firm D call. V shed 0 bases and J shed 4 bases, with 4 bases lying between them. In germline, CDR1 is LGHDT, CDR2 YNNKEL (reference sequence). This CDR3 spans 13 amino acids. CDR3 in DNA: TGTGCCAGCAGCCAAGATTCGAATCAGCCCCAGCATTTT. Translation gives CASSQDSNQPQHF.

This clonotype was recorded at least ten times. CDR3 in amino acids: CASSQEGPGKEAFF. The CDR3 nucleotides are TGTGCCAGCAGCCAAGAGGGGCCCGGGAAGGAAGCTTTCTTT. The rearrangement uses TRBV3-1 and TRBJ1-1; maybe TRBD1 (5 bases). This CDR3 contains 14 residues. Germline CDR1 reads LGHDT; CDR2 reads YNNKEL (reference sequence). The V and J ends lost 0 bases and 8 bases respectively, with 13 bases between them.